This T cell receptor beta chain emerged from a study of shared T cell receptors in the human thymus. The length of the CDR3 is 18 residues. Germline V gene data show CDR1 as LNHDA and CDR2 as SQIVND (reference sequence). V was trimmed by 3 bases and J by 3 bases, leaving 23 bases between them. The table came from immunoSEQ multiplex PCR; TCRdb's copy has only in-frame clones and leaves some out. This table holds hundreds of thousands of clones, around 87% found once. These records were also assigned to another study, of human thymus T cells. According to that study: Infants, healthy and Finnish, who were having corrective surgery for congenital heart defects served as donors. Thymic material originated from resections removed in the course of corrective heart surgery. Thymic as well as blood repertoires seemed to favor certain V and J genes unevenly. Related research described strongly overlapping thymic repertoires in unrelated people.

The clonotype was recovered from a boy younger than two with a congenital heart defect. The sample was thymocytes. The chain employs TRBV19 and TRBJ1-1; the D gene is possibly TRBD1 (5 bases). DNA of the CDR3: TGTGCCAGTAGTATTCTTCTGATGTCAGGGCGAGGCGACACTGAAGCTTTCTTT. It yields the protein CASSILLMSGRGDTEAFF.